This T cell receptor (beta chain) originates from a study of T cells in tuberculosis. Study background: PBMC were archived before or within 7 days of starting treatment. Overall study findings and caveats: The TCR-beta difference was not significant; alpha differences partly reflected length. Active tuberculosis alpha repertoires lay closer to GMM-specific TCRs than controls'.

This table comes from immunoSEQ multiplex PCR, and its TCRdb copy is limited to in-frame clones, with some not included. Among some 34,000 clones listed, around 90% were seen once. Germline lookup yields CDR1 SGHDT and CDR2 YYEEEE. The CDR3 contains 13 residues. V lost 0 bases and J lost 11; bases outside the gene matches: 7. Regarding this clone: Antigen unknown.

The sample's time point: new active TB diagnosis, blood taken before or within 7 days of starting treatment. Patients were newly diagnosed, HIV-seronegative, and aged 18 or older. This specimen was PBMCs, taken at tuberculosis diagnosis. The rearrangement links TRBV5-6 to TRBJ1-1; 7 bases agree with TRBD1. This receptor was taken from an adult with tuberculosis. Written as DNA, the CDR3 is TGTGCCAGCAGCTTGGGGAGGTCGGGACAGGCTTTCTTT. Its protein is CASSLGRSGQAFF.